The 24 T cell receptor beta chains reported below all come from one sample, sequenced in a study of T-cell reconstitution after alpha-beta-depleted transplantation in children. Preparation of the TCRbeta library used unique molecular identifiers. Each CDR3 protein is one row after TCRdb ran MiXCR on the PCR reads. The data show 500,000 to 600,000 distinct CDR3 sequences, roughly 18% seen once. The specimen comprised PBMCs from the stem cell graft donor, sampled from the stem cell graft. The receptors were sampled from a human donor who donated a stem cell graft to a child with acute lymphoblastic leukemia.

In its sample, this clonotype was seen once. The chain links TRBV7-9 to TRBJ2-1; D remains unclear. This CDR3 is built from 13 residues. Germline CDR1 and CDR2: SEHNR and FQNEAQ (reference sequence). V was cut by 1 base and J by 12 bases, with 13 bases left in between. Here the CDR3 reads CASSLVGDIWQFF. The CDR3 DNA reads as TGTGCCAGCAGCTTAGTTGGGGATATCTGGCAGTTCTTC.

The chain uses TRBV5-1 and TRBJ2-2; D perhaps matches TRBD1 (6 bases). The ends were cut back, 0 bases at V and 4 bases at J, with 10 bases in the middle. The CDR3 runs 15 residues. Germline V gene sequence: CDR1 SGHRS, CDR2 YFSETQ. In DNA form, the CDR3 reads TGCGCCAGCAGCTTGGGTGCAGGGGTCACCGGGGAGCTGTTTTTT. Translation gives CASSLGAGVTGELFF.

CDR3 sequence (DNA): TGCAGTGCGGGACAGGACTCCTACGAGCAGTACTTC. Translation: CSAGQDSYEQYF. The V call is TRBV20-1, the J call TRBJ2-7; 8 bases are a match to TRBD1. The CDR3 has 12 amino acids. Germline CDR1 and CDR2: DFQATT and SNEGSKA (reference sequence). V trimming: 6 bases; J trimming: 0 bases; junction bases outside the gene matches: 1.

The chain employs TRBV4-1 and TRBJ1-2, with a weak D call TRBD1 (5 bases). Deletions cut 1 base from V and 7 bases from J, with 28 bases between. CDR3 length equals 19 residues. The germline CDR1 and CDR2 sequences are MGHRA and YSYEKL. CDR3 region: CASSQGPWITARGASGYTF. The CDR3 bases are TGCGCCAGCAGCCAAGGTCCCTGGATTACAGCCCGAGGGGCTTCTGGCTACACCTTC.

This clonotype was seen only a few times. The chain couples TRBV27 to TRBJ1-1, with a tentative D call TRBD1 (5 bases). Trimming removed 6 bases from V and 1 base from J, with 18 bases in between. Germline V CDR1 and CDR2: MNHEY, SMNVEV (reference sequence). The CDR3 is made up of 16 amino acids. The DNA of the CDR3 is TGTGCCAGCAGCCCGACAGAGTTCTTAGGGAACACTGAAGCTTTCTTT. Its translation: CASSPTEFLGNTEAFF.

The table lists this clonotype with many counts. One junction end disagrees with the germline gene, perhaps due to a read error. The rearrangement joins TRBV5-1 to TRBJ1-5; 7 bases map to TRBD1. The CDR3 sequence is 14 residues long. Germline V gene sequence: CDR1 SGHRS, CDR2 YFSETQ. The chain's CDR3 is CASSLAGGNQPQHF. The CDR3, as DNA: TGTGCCAGCAGTTTGGCAGGGGGTAATCAGCCCCAGCATTTT. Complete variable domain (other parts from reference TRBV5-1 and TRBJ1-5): KAGVTQTPRYLIKTRGQQVTLSCSPISGHRSVSWYQQTPGQGLQFLFEYFSETQRNKGNFPGRFSGRQFSNSRSEMNVSTLELGDSALYLCASSLAGGNQPQHFGDGTRLSIL.

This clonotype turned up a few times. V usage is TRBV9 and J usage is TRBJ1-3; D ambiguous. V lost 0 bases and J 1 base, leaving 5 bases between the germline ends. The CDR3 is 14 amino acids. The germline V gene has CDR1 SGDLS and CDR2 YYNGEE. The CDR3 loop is CASSVADSGNTIYF. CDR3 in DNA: TGTGCCAGCAGCGTAGCAGATTCTGGAAACACCATATATTTT.

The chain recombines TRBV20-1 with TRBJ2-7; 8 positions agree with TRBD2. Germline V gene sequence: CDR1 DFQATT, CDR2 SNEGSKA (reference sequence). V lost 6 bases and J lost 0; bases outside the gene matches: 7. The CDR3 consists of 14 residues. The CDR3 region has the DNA TGCAGTGCGCAGGCTAGCGGGTACTCCTACGAGCAGTACTTC. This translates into CSAQASGYSYEQYF.

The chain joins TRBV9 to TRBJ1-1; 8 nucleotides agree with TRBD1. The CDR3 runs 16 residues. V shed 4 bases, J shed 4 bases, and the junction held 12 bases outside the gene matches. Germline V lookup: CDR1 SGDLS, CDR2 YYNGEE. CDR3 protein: CASSPGSDRGSTEAFF. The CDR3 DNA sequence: TGTGCCAGCAGCCCAGGGAGTGACAGGGGAAGCACTGAAGCTTTCTTT.

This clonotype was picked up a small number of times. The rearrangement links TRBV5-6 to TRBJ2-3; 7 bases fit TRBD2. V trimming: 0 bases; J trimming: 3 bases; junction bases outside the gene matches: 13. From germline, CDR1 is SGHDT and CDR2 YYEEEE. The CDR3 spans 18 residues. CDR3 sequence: CASSLASGGRDLTDTQYF. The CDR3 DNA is TGTGCCAGCAGCTTGGCTTCGGGAGGACGAGATCTGACAGATACGCAGTATTTT.

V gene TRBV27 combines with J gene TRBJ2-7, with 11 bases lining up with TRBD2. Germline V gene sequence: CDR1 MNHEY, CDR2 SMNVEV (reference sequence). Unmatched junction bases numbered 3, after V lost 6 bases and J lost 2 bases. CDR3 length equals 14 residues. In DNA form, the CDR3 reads TGTGCCAGCAGGGGACTAGCGGTTACCTACGAGCAGTACTTC. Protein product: CASRGLAVTYEQYF.

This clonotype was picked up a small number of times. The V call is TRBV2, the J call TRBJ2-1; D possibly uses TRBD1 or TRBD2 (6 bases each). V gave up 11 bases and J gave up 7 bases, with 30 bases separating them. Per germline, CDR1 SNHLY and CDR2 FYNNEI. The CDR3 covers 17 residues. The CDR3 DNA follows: TGTGCCGGGGGGCCGGGGCCCTTGGAGGGAGTGGGTAATGAGCAGTTCTTC. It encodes CAGGPGPLEGVGNEQFF. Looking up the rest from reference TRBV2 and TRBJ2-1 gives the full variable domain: EPEVTQTPSHQVTQMGQEVILRCVPISNHLYFYWYRQILGQKVEFLVSFYNNEISEKSEIFDDQFSVERPDGSNFTLKIRSTKLEDSAMYFCAGGPGPLEGVGNEQFFGPGTRLTVL.

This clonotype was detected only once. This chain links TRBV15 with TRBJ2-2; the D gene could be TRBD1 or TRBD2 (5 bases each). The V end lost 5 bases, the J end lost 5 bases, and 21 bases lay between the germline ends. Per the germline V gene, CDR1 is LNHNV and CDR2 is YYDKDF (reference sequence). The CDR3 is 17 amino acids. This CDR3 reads CATSRRSGAVVTGELFF. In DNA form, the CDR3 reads TGTGCCACCAGCCGGCGGTCCGGGGCCGTTGTGACCGGGGAGCTGTTTTTT.

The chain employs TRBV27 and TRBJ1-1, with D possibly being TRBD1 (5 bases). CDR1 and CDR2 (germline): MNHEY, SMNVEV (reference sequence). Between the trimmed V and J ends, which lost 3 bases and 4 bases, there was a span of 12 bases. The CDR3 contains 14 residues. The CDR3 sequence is CASSLRGVGTEAFF. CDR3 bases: TGTGCCAGCAGTTTGAGAGGGGTCGGCACTGAAGCTTTCTTT.

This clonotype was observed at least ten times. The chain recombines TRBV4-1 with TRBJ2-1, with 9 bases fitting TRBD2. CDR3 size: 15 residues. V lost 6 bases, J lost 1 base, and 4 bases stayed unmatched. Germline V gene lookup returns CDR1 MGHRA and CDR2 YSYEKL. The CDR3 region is CASRATSGSYNEQFF. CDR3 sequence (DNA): TGCGCCAGCAGAGCGACTAGCGGTTCCTACAATGAGCAGTTCTTC.

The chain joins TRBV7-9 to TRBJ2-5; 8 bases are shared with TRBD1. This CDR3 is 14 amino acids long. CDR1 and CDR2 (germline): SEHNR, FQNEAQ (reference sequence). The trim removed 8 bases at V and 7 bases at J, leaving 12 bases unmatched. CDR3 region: CASASGGARGTQYF. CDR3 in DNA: TGTGCCAGCGCCTCAGGGGGCGCGAGGGGGACCCAGTACTTC. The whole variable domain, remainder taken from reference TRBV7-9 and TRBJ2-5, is DTGVSQNPRHKITKRGQNVTFRCDPISEHNRLYWYRQTLGQGPEFLTYFQNEAQLEKSRLLSDRFSAERPKGSFSTLEIQRTEQGDSAMYLCASASGGARGTQYFGPGTRLLVL.

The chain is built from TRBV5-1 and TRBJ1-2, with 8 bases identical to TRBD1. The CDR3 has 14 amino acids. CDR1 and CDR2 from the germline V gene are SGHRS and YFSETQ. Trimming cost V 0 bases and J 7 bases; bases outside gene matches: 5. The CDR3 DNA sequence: TGCGCCAGCAGCTTGGCCGGACAGGGCCTTGGCTACACCTTC. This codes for CASSLAGQGLGYTF.

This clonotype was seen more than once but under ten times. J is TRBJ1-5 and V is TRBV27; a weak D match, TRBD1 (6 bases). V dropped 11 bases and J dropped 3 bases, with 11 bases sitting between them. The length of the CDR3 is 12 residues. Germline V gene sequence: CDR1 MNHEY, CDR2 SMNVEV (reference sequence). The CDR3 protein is CAARGANQPQHF. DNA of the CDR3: TGTGCCGCCAGGGGTGCCAATCAGCCCCAGCATTTT.

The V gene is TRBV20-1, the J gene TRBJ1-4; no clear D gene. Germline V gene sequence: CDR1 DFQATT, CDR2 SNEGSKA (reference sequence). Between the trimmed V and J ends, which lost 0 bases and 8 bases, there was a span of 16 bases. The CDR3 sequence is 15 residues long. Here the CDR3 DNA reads TGCAGTGCTAGAGATCCCCCCCGGTCGGGGGAAAAACTGTTTTTT. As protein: CSARDPPRSGEKLFF.

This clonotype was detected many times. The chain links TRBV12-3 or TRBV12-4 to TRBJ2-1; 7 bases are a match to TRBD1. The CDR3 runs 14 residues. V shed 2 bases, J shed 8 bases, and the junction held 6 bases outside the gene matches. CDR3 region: CASSLWDRGDEQFF. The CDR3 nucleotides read TGTGCCAGCAGTTTATGGGACAGAGGCGATGAGCAGTTCTTC.

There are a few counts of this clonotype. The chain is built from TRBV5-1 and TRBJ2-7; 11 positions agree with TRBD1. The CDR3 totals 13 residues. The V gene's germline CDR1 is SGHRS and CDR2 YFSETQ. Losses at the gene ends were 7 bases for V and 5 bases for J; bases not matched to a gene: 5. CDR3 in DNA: TGCGCCAGCGGCGGACAGGGGGCCGACGAGCAGTACTTC. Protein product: CASGGQGADEQYF.

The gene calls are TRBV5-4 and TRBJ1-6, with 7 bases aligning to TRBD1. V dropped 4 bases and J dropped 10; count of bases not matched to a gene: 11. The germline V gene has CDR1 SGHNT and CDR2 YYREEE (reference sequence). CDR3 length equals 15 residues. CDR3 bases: TGTGCCAGCAGCCGGTGGGACAGTGGGCTGTCACCCCTCCACTTT. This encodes CASSRWDSGLSPLHF. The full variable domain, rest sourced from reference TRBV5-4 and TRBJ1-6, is ETGVTQSPTHLIKTRGQQVTLRCSSQSGHNTVSWYQQALGQGPQFIFQYYREEENGRGNFPPRFSGLQFPNYSSELNVNALELDDSALYLCASSRWDSGLSPLHFGNGTRLTVT.

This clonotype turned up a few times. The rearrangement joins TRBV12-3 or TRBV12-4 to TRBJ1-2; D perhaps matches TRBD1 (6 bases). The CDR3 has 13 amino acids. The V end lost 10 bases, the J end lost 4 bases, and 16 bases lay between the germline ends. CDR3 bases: TGTGCCACACTAGGGGGGGCCCCCTATGGCTACACCTTC. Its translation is CATLGGAPYGYTF.

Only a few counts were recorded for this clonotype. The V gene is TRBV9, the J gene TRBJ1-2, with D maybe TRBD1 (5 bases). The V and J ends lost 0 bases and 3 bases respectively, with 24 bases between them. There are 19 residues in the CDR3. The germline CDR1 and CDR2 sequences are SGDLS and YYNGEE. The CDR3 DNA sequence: TGTGCCAGCAGCGTAGTAGTCATGGAACAGGCGAACGAGGACTATGGCTACACCTTC. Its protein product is CASSVVVMEQANEDYGYTF.